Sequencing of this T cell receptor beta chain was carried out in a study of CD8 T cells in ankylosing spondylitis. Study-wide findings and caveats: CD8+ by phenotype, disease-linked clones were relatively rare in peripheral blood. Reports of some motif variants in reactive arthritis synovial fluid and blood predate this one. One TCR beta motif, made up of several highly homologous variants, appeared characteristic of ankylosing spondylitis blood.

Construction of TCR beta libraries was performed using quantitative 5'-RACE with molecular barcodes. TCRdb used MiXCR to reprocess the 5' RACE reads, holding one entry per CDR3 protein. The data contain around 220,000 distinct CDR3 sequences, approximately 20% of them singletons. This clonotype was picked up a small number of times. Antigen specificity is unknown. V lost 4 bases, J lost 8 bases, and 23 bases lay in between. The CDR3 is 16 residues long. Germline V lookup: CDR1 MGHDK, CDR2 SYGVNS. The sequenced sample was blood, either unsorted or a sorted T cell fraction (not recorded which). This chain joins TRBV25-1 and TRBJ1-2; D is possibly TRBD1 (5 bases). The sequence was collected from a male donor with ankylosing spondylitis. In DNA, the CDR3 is TGTGCCAGCAGTGGAGGGGTTTGGCAAGGTCTATCGGGCTACACCTTC. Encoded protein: CASSGGVWQGLSGYTF.